A selection of T cell receptor beta chains follows, all from one sample in a study of T cell clonotyping in hematopoietic cell transplantation. Method: immunoSEQ multiplex PCR; TCRdb's copy keeps in-frame clones and lacks some. This sample has some 40,000 clones; approximately 81% occur once, and the top ten carry 2.5% to 3.5%. The sequencing used peripheral blood mononuclear cells, collected before stem cell transplant. The receptors originated from a man between 60 and 75 years old with acute myeloid leukemia. Some clones in this sample may be carry-over from other donors' samples. Each CDR3 is given with its conserved first and last residue. A D gene is named only where the DNA matches it firmly. Where a row states a size, it is once, few, many or the class of an expanded clone; other rows omit it.

V: TRBV9; D: -; J: TRBJ2-5; size: -; DNA: TGTGCCAGCAGCGTAGGCCCCGGGGAGACCCAGTACTTC; CDR3: CASSVGPGETQYF
V: TRBV7-6; D: -; J: TRBJ1-4; size: once; DNA: TGTGCCAGCAGCTTCAGGCCGGGGGAAAAACTGTTTTTT; CDR3: CASSFRPGEKLFF
V: TRBV28; D: -; J: TRBJ1-2; size: -; DNA: TGTGCCAGCAGTTTGGCCTATGGCTACACCTTC; CDR3: CASSLAYGYTF
V: TRBV29-1; D: -; J: TRBJ1-5; size: once; DNA: TGCAGCGTTACGGGGCTCGGTCAGCCCCAGCATTTT; CDR3: CSVTGLGQPQHF
V: TRBV28; D: TRBD1; J: TRBJ2-7; size: -; DNA: TGTGCCAGCGTTCCGCCAGGGGGCCTCTACGAGCAGTACTTC; CDR3: CASVPPGGLYEQYF
V: TRBV7-8; D: TRBD1; J: TRBJ2-1; size: once; DNA: TGTGCCAGCAGCTTAGGCGGGACAGGCCTCAATGAGCAGTTCTTC; CDR3: CASSLGGTGLNEQFF
V: TRBV30; D: -; J: TRBJ1-6; size: -; DNA: TGTGCCTGGAGTGTAGCTTCCCGGGGCAATTCACCCCTCCACTTT; CDR3: CAWSVASRGNSPLHF
V: TRBV27; D: TRBD2; J: TRBJ2-1; size: -; DNA: TGTGCCAGCAGTCACGGGACTAGCGGGGGGAAATACAATGAGCAGTTCTTC; CDR3: CASSHGTSGGKYNEQFF
V: TRBV9; D: TRBD1; J: TRBJ1-4; size: -; DNA: TGTGCCAGCAGCGCGCGGATGGAGACAGGGAGCGGTGAAAAACTGTTTTTT; CDR3: CASSARMETGSGEKLFF
V: TRBV6-1; D: -; J: TRBJ1-3; size: -; DNA: TGTGCCAGCAGTGAGGGGCTTATATCGGGAAACACCATATATTTT; CDR3: CASSEGLISGNTIYF
V: TRBV5-4; D: -; J: TRBJ1-1; size: -; DNA: TGTGCCAGCAGCACAGCGTTACAGGGGAACACTGAAGCTTTCTTT; CDR3: CASSTALQGNTEAFF
V: TRBV6-6; D: TRBD1; J: TRBJ2-1; size: -; DNA: TGTGCCAGCAGCTCCCGGGGACAGGGGGCTGGGAATGAGCAGTTCTTC; CDR3: CASSSRGQGAGNEQFF
V: TRBV2; D: -; J: TRBJ1-5; size: few; DNA: TGTGCCAGCCAACCGTCAGGTTTTAATCAGCCCCAGCATTTT; CDR3: CASQPSGFNQPQHF
V: TRBV30; D: -; J: TRBJ1-3; size: -; DNA: TGTGCCTGGAGTGTATTCGGAAACACCATATATTTT; CDR3: CAWSVFGNTIYF
V: TRBV29-1; D: -; J: TRBJ2-7; size: -; DNA: TGCAGCGTTGAAGTAACCCCGGGACCCCCCTACGAGCAGTACTTC; CDR3: CSVEVTPGPPYEQYF
V: TRBV7-2; D: -; J: TRBJ1-5; size: once; DNA: TGTGCCAGCAGCTTAGCGGGCCGGGTCAATCAGCCCCAGCATTTT; CDR3: CASSLAGRVNQPQHF
V: TRBV11-1; D: -; J: TRBJ1-1; size: few; DNA: TGTGCCAGCAGCTTAGCGTTGGATTCTGAAGCTTTCTTT; CDR3: CASSLALDSEAFF
V: TRBV10-1; D: TRBD1; J: TRBJ1-6; size: few; DNA: TGCGCCAGCAACGGACAGGGGAGGCATTCACCCCTCCACTTT; CDR3: CASNGQGRHSPLHF
V: TRBV27; D: -; J: TRBJ1-3; size: few; DNA: TGTGCCACCCACTCTGGAAACACCATATATTTT; CDR3: CATHSGNTIYF
V: TRBV7-3; D: -; J: TRBJ1-5; size: -; DNA: TGTGCCAGCAGCTTAACGCAGGGCCAGCCCCAGCATTTT; CDR3: CASSLTQGQPQHF
V: TRBV4-1; D: -; J: TRBJ1-2; size: -; DNA: TGCGCCAGCAGCCAAGAACCCCCGACGACCTCCTATGGCTACACCTTC; CDR3: CASSQEPPTTSYGYTF
V: TRBV4-1; D: -; J: TRBJ1-1; size: -; DNA: TGCGCCAGCAGCCACTGGACAGAGACTGGGGAAGCTTTCTTT; CDR3: CASSHWTETGEAFF
V: TRBV16; D: -; J: TRBJ1-2; size: -; DNA: TGTGCCAGCAGCCAATCCCATGGCTACACCTTC; CDR3: CASSQSHGYTF
V: TRBV4-3; D: -; J: TRBJ2-5; size: once; DNA: TGCGCCAGCAGCCAAGTTACTGGGGGTGAGACCCAGTACTTC; CDR3: CASSQVTGGETQYF
V: TRBV5-1; D: -; J: TRBJ2-3; size: -; DNA: TGCGCCAGCAGCTCCAGCGGGGATACGCAGTATTTT; CDR3: CASSSSGDTQYF
V: TRBV28; D: -; J: TRBJ1-2; size: -; DNA: TGTGCCAGCAGTTTATGGGGGCGGGGTGGCTACACCTTC; CDR3: CASSLWGRGGYTF
V: TRBV28; D: TRBD2; J: TRBJ2-7; size: -; DNA: TGTGCCAGCAGTCCGGGACTAGCGGGGGGCCGCCACGAGCAGTACTTC; CDR3: CASSPGLAGGRHEQYF
V: TRBV11-2; D: -; J: TRBJ1-2; size: -; DNA: TGTGCCAGCAGCAAGGGGGGGGACTATGGCTACACCTTC; CDR3: CASSKGGDYGYTF
V: TRBV19; D: -; J: TRBJ1-2; size: -; DNA: TGTGCCAGTACCCTTGAGCAAGGCAGCCTGATTTATGGCTACACCTTC; CDR3: CASTLEQGSLIYGYTF
V: TRBV19; D: -; J: TRBJ1-2; size: -; DNA: TGTGCCAGTAGTACTGCGGGACCCTATGGCTACACCTTC; CDR3: CASSTAGPYGYTF
V: TRBV29-1; D: -; J: TRBJ1-2; size: once; DNA: TGCAGCGTTGGGGAGGGGGTTGGGCAGGGCTATGGCTACACCTTC; CDR3: CSVGEGVGQGYGYTF
V: TRBV29-1; D: -; J: TRBJ2-1; size: -; DNA: TGCAGCGACAGGGAAGGCGATGAGCAGTTCTTC; CDR3: CSDREGDEQFF
V: TRBV7-6; D: TRBD2; J: TRBJ2-7; size: -; DNA: TGTGCCAGCAGCTTAGCGGCGGGGGGATACGAGCAGTACTTC; CDR3: CASSLAAGGYEQYF
V: TRBV5-1; D: -; J: TRBJ1-3; size: -; DNA: TGCGCCAGCAGCTACGACAGTCCCTCTGGAAACACCATATATTTT; CDR3: CASSYDSPSGNTIYF
V: TRBV19; D: -; J: TRBJ2-2; size: -; DNA: TGTGCCAGTAGTCCACGAAGGGAGCACACCGGGGAGCTGTTTTTT; CDR3: CASSPRREHTGELFF
V: TRBV6-1; D: -; J: TRBJ1-1; size: -; DNA: TGTGCCAGCAGTGAATCCCGTCTGAACACTGAAGCTTTCTTT; CDR3: CASSESRLNTEAFF
V: TRBV9; D: -; J: TRBJ2-2; size: -; DNA: TGTGCCAGCAGCGTAGCTGTCACCGCCGGGGAGCTGTTTTTT; CDR3: CASSVAVTAGELFF
V: TRBV5-4; D: -; J: TRBJ2-2; size: -; DNA: TGTGCCAGCAGCTTTCGGCGGACGCTGAACACCGGGGAGCTGTTTTTT; CDR3: CASSFRRTLNTGELFF
V: TRBV9; D: TRBD2; J: TRBJ2-3; size: -; DNA: TGTGCCAGCAGCGCCGTAGGTAGACGCAGCGGGGGTGGGACAGATACGCAGTATTTT; CDR3: CASSAVGRRSGGGTDTQYF
V: TRBV28; D: -; J: TRBJ1-5; size: -; DNA: TGTGCCACCGCAGGGTCGTGGCCCCAGCATTTT; CDR3: CATAGSWPQHF
V: TRBV2; D: -; J: TRBJ2-5; size: -; DNA: TGTGCCAGCAGGGGGGGTGGGAGTCCTCAAGAGACCCAGTACTTC; CDR3: CASRGGGSPQETQYF
V: TRBV5-6; D: -; J: TRBJ1-1; size: few; DNA: TGTGCCAGCAGCTGGTCGGGTGGGGTGACTGAAGCTTTCTTT; CDR3: CASSWSGGVTEAFF
V: TRBV7-2; D: -; J: TRBJ2-2; size: -; DNA: TGTGCCAGCAGCTTAGGGCATTCCGGGGAGCTGTTTTTT; CDR3: CASSLGHSGELFF
V: TRBV29-1; D: TRBD1; J: TRBJ1-2; size: -; DNA: TGCAGCGTCGCGAGGGGACAGGGCTATGGCTACACCTTC; CDR3: CSVARGQGYGYTF
V: TRBV28; D: -; J: TRBJ1-1; size: -; DNA: TGTGCCAGCGATCTAAAGGGCTCGGGCGAGACTGAAGCTTTCTTT; CDR3: CASDLKGSGETEAFF
V: TRBV11-3; D: -; J: TRBJ2-1; size: medium-sized; DNA: TGTGCCAGCAGTTCGGACGGGCCCTACAATGAGCAGTTCTTC; CDR3: CASSSDGPYNEQFF
V: TRBV6-5; D: TRBD2; J: TRBJ2-5; size: -; DNA: TGTGCCAGCAGTCCGGAGCGGGGGGTTCCGGGGGACCAGTACTTC; CDR3: CASSPERGVPGDQYF
V: TRBV6-5; D: -; J: TRBJ1-2; size: -; DNA: TGTGCCAGCAGTTACCTCGGACAGAACTATGGCTACACCTTC; CDR3: CASSYLGQNYGYTF
V: TRBV29-1; D: TRBD1; J: TRBJ1-1; size: -; DNA: TGCAGCGTTGGGGACAGGGGAGGGGACACTGAAGCTTTCTTT; CDR3: CSVGDRGGDTEAFF
V: TRBV5-3; D: -; J: TRBJ1-2; size: -; DNA: TGTGCCAGAAGCTTGGCCACTGGCGGGGGCTACACCTTC; CDR3: CARSLATGGGYTF
V: TRBV11-3; D: -; J: TRBJ1-6; size: -; DNA: TGTGCCAGCAGCTTAGACAGGGACTCACCCCTCCACTTT; CDR3: CASSLDRDSPLHF
V: TRBV4-2; D: -; J: TRBJ1-5; size: few; DNA: TGTGCCAGCAGCCCCTACACGTCCCAGCCCCAGCATTTT; CDR3: CASSPYTSQPQHF
V: TRBV6-5; D: TRBD1; J: TRBJ2-1; size: -; DNA: TGTGCCAGCAGTTACGACAGGGGCGATGAGCAGTTCTTC; CDR3: CASSYDRGDEQFF